What follows are 22 T cell receptor beta chains derived from one specimen sequenced in a study of immune evolution from preneoplasia to lung adenocarcinoma. The repertoire was sequenced with immunoSEQ multiplex PCR; TCRdb's copy has only in-frame clones and lacks some. This sample carries 3,500 or so clones, around 73% of them seen once, and the ten largest clones take 10%. What was sequenced was FFPE minimally invasive lung adenocarcinoma tissue. These receptors originate from a person aged 60-79 years with lung adenocarcinoma.

This clone has a single count. V usage is TRBV9 and J usage is TRBJ2-1, with TRBD2 as a possible D gene (6 bases). Trimming took 4 bases from V and 5 from J, leaving 10 bases between them. CDR1 SGDLS and CDR2 YYNGEE come from the germline V gene. The CDR3 contains 13 residues. The CDR3 sequence is CASSRSGDNEQFF. The CDR3 nucleotides are TGTGCCAGCAGCAGGTCGGGGGACAATGAGCAGTTCTTC.

V usage is TRBV7-8 and J usage is TRBJ2-3; 10 bases map to TRBD2. Germline loops: CDR1 SGHVS, CDR2 FQNEAQ. The CDR3 extends over 16 amino acids. Trimming at V came to 4 bases and at J to 4 bases, leaving 8 bases not matched to a gene. CDR3 DNA: TGTGCCAGCAGCTCCCAGACTAGCGGGTTGGCAGATACGCAGTATTTT. Translation gives CASSSQTSGLADTQYF.

This clone is medium-sized. The rearrangement links TRBV15 to TRBJ2-7; tentative D call: TRBD2 (6 bases). In germline, CDR1 is LNHNV, CDR2 YYDKDF (reference sequence). Trimming removed 0 bases from V and 0 bases from J, with 21 bases in between. The CDR3 extends over 19 amino acids. CDR3 in amino acids: CATSRDPPARDFHSYEQYF. The CDR3 bases are TGTGCCACCAGCAGAGATCCCCCTGCCCGGGACTTTCACTCCTACGAGCAGTACTTC.

This clone was observed a single time. This chain connects TRBV5-8 to TRBJ1-4, with 9 bases identical to TRBD1. CDR3 size: 17 residues. V lost 4 bases, J lost 3 bases, and 10 bases stayed unmatched. Germline CDR1 and CDR2: SGHTS and YDEGEE. In DNA form, the CDR3 reads TGTGCCAGCAGCGAGGGGACAGGGAGCTCTGCTAATGAAAAACTGTTTTTT. This translates into CASSEGTGSSANEKLFF.

By share of the sample, this clone is large (0.1 to 1%). The J gene is TRBJ1-1, the V gene TRBV11-2; D gene unclear. This CDR3 has 14 amino acids. Germline CDR1 reads SGHAT; CDR2 reads FQNNGV. Trimming stripped 6 bases from V and 5 bases from J, with 16 bases between. The CDR3 region is CASSHPRSGTEAFF. The DNA for the CDR3 is TGTGCCAGCAGTCATCCCCGGTCTGGTACTGAAGCTTTCTTT.

J is TRBJ1-2 and V is TRBV7-9; 7 nucleotides line up with TRBD1. The germline V gene encodes CDR1 SEHNR and CDR2 FQNEAQ (reference sequence). CDR3 length equals 13 residues. V shed 0 bases and J 8 bases; nucleotides not matched to a gene: 3. The CDR3 nucleotides read TGTGCCAGCAGCTTAGCGACAGGGAAGGGCTACACCTTC. Its protein is CASSLATGKGYTF.

As to this clone: A clone one base away is much larger, so this may be a read error. This chain connects TRBV7-6 to TRBJ2-6; D is uncertain. The CDR3 contains 16 residues. Germline CDR1 SGHVS, CDR2 FNYEAQ. V lost 4 bases and J lost 0, with 10 bases in between. The DNA of the CDR3 is TGTGCCAGCAGCTCCGAGGCCGTCTCTGGGGCCAACGTCCTGACTTTC. It is translated as CASSSEAVSGANVLTF.

This sequence joins TRBV6-6 and TRBJ1-4, with D possibly TRBD1 on 5 matching bases. V lost 8 bases to trimming and J lost 3 bases, with 13 bases between them. This CDR3 is 14 amino acids long. Germline V gene data show CDR1 as MNHNY and CDR2 as SVGAGI (reference sequence). CDR3 amino acids: CASLLGRPNEKLFF. The CDR3 DNA follows: TGTGCCAGCCTGCTGGGGCGACCTAATGAAAAACTGTTTTTT.

The V call is TRBV15, the J call TRBJ2-1; D remains unclear. V lost 1 base, J lost 6 bases, and 13 bases lay in between. The CDR3 is 15 residues long. Germline CDR1 and CDR2: LNHNV and YYDKDF (reference sequence). This CDR3 is CATSRARDETNEQFF. CDR3 DNA: TGTGCCACCAGCAGAGCCCGAGATGAGACCAATGAGCAGTTCTTC.

The rearrangement uses TRBV30 and TRBJ2-5; 7 positions agree with TRBD2. Trimming cost V 4 bases and J 6 bases; bases outside gene matches: 8. Germline lookup yields CDR1 GTSNPN and CDR2 SVGIG (reference sequence). The CDR3 extends over 13 amino acids. The CDR3, as DNA: TGTGCCTGGACTCCTAGCGGTGGGAAGACCCAGTACTTC. Protein product: CAWTPSGGKTQYF.

The rearrangement joins TRBV6-4 to TRBJ2-3, with unresolved D. V lost 5 bases to trimming and J lost 2 bases, with 11 bases between them. The CDR3 is 14 residues long. Germline loops: CDR1 MRHNA, CDR2 SNTAGT. The CDR3 DNA reads as TGTGCCAGCAGTCCCCTTGGGGTCACAGATACGCAGTATTTT. Translation: CASSPLGVTDTQYF.

V gene TRBV19 combines with J gene TRBJ2-7; D is unclear. The V and J ends lost 5 bases and 4 bases respectively, with 18 bases between them. This CDR3 spans 15 amino acids. CDR1 is LNHDA, CDR2 SQIVND, per germline (reference sequence). The CDR3 is CASSARLLDFYEQYF. The DNA of the CDR3 is TGTGCCAGTAGTGCCCGCCTCCTCGACTTTTACGAGCAGTACTTC. The variable domain in full, with the rest retrieved from reference TRBV19 and TRBJ2-7, is DGGITQSPKYLFRKEGQNVTLSCEQNLNHDAMYWYRQDPGQGLRLIYYSQIVNDFQKGDIAEGYSVSREKKESFPLTVTSAQKNPTAFYLCASSARLLDFYEQYFGPGTRLTVT.

The CDR3, as DNA: TGTGCCAGCAGCTCCTTCCCCAGCCCCAACACCGGGGAGCTGTTTTTT. Its translation is CASSSFPSPNTGELFF. The genes are TRBV5-6 and TRBJ2-2; D unresolved. From germline, CDR1 is SGHDT and CDR2 YYEEEE. Trimming took 3 bases from V and 2 from J, leaving 14 bases between them. The CDR3 spans 16 residues.

The chain combines TRBV30 with TRBJ2-5, with D maybe TRBD1 (6 bases). This CDR3 spans 12 amino acids. V lost 2 bases to trimming and J lost 4 bases, with 8 bases between them. Per germline, CDR1 GTSNPN and CDR2 SVGIG (reference sequence). CDR3 protein: CAWSRGGETQYF. The CDR3 DNA reads as TGTGCCTGGAGTAGAGGGGGAGAGACCCAGTACTTC.

The V and J genes are TRBV6-5 and TRBJ2-1, with D unclear. Germline V gives CDR1 MNHEY, CDR2 SVGAGI. V lost 2 bases and J 8 bases, leaving 4 bases between the germline ends. The CDR3 has 11 amino acids. As DNA, the CDR3 is TGTGCCAGCAGTTACATGGATGAGCAGTTCTTC. This codes for CASSYMDEQFF.

The V gene is TRBV28, the J gene TRBJ1-1; no clear D. The germline V gene encodes CDR1 MDHEN and CDR2 SYDVKM. CDR3 length equals 15 residues. V was trimmed by 6 bases and J by 0 bases, leaving 14 bases between them. CDR3 in amino acids: CASRGPGYVNTEAFF. The CDR3 DNA is TGTGCCAGCAGGGGCCCGGGGTACGTGAACACTGAAGCTTTCTTT.

The rearrangement joins TRBV15 to TRBJ1-3; no clear D. CDR3 length: 17 residues. The V end was cut by 0 bases, the J end by 2 bases, with 14 bases between. CDR1 and CDR2 (germline): LNHNV, YYDKDF (reference sequence). CDR3 coding DNA: TGTGCCACCAGCAGAGATCTGGGAATCGAAACTGGAAACACCATATATTTT. Translated, it gives CATSRDLGIETGNTIYF.

This clone was counted between two and nine times. The chain couples TRBV30 to TRBJ1-3, with D unresolved. This CDR3 is 13 amino acids long. Trimming left V 2 bases short and J 4 bases short, with 9 bases between. The V gene's germline CDR1 is GTSNPN and CDR2 SVGIG (reference sequence). CDR3 bases: TGTGCCTGGAGTCGCCGGGCCGGAAACACCATATATTTT. This codes for CAWSRRAGNTIYF. The full variable domain, in which reference TRBV30 and TRBJ1-3 provide the parts outside the CDR3, is SQTIHQWPATLVQPVGSPLSLECTVEGTSNPNLYWYRQAAGRGLQLLFYSVGIGQISSEVPQNLSASRPQDRQFILSSKKLLLSDSGFYLCAWSRRAGNTIYFGEGSWLTVV.

The rearrangement uses TRBV6-4 and TRBJ1-6; D gene uncertain. The CDR3 has 15 amino acids. Germline V gives CDR1 MRHNA, CDR2 SNTAGT. Trimming took 0 bases from V and 7 from J, leaving 10 bases between them. The CDR3 bases are TGTGCCAGCAGTGACTCGACACAGTCAAATTCACCCCTCCACTTT. Translation: CASSDSTQSNSPLHF.

Only one count was recorded for this clone. The DNA for the CDR3 is TGTGCCAGCAGCTTAGCGCAAGGGGCAGGGTTTGACACTGAAGCTTTCTTT. Protein: CASSLAQGAGFDTEAFF. The chain uses TRBV7-9 and TRBJ1-1; D perhaps matches TRBD1 (5 bases). V was trimmed by 0 bases and J by 3 bases, leaving 17 bases between them. The CDR3 totals 17 residues. Germline V gene sequence: CDR1 SEHNR, CDR2 FQNEAQ (reference sequence).

The gene calls are TRBV28 and TRBJ1-2; D gene unclear. The CDR3 runs 12 residues. Germline assignment: CDR1 MDHEN and CDR2 SYDVKM. Trimming pared 6 bases from V and 7 bases from J, leaving 12 bases between. The CDR3 DNA is TGTGCCAGCAGCCCACCCCTGATTGGCTACACCTTC. Translating it yields CASSPPLIGYTF.

V gene TRBV7-2 combines with J gene TRBJ2-7, with 8 nucleotides matching TRBD2. In germline, CDR1 is SGHTA, CDR2 FQGNSA. With V trimmed by 2 bases and J by 5 bases, 5 bases remained unmatched. The CDR3 has 14 residues. CDR3 protein: CASSLQAGANEQYF. CDR3 DNA sequence: TGTGCCAGCAGCTTACAAGCGGGAGCCAACGAGCAGTACTTC. Based on the CDR3 plus reference TRBV7-2 and TRBJ2-7, the full variable domain is GAGVSQSPSNKVTEKGKDVELRCDPISGHTALYWYRQSLGQGLEFLIYFQGNSAPDKSGLPSDRFSAERTGGSVSTLTIQRTQQEDSAVYLCASSLQAGANEQYFGPGTRLTVT.